This T cell receptor (beta chain) was sequenced during a study of OX40 agonist ivuxolimab in advanced cancers. The overall study: Partial responses were achieved by three patients, of whom one had hepatocellular carcinoma and two had cutaneous melanoma. Study-level findings and limits: There was clonal expansion of CD4+ and CD8+ blood T cells by week 6 at 0.1 to 3.0 mg/kg.

Blood specimens came from baseline, cycle 4 day 1, and cycle 7 day 1. The CDR3 runs to 15 residues. V was pared by 1 base and J by 1 base, with 4 bases of the junction left unmatched. The germline gives CDR1 LNHDA, CDR2 SQIVND (reference sequence). Profiling relied on immunoSEQ multiplex PCR, and the TCRdb table lists in-frame clones only, not all of them. Among about 25,000 clones listed, about 80% were seen once. For this clone: Antigen unknown.

The source material was CD4+ or CD8+ T cells sorted from blood, sampled in a trial of the OX40 agonist ivuxolimab. The chain employs TRBV19 and TRBJ2-7; TRBD1 agrees at 7 bases. The receptor was derived from an adult with an advanced solid tumor such as melanoma, head and neck, liver or kidney cancer. CDR3 loop: CASSIAAGGSYEQYF. The CDR3 DNA is TGTGCCAGTAGTATAGCGGCAGGGGGATCCTACGAGCAGTACTTC.